The 11 T cell receptor beta chains listed next were all sequenced from one sample in a study of cytomegalovirus exposure and HLA in healthy donors. PCR involved 60 Vbeta and 13 Jbeta primers. Data came from immunoSEQ multiplex PCR; TCRdb stores just in-frame clones and leaves some out. Found here are approximately 130,000 clones; the top ten clones hold about 2.1%. Sequencing used PBMCs. The source is a woman aged 55 to 70 in good health and CMV-seronegative.

The chain recombines TRBV27 with TRBJ2-7; D gene ambiguous. Germline V gene sequence: CDR1 MNHEY, CDR2 SMNVEV (reference sequence). The CDR3 contains 13 residues. V was cut by 2 bases and J by 3 bases, with 8 bases left in between. This CDR3 is CASSLGASYEQYF. Here the CDR3 DNA reads TGTGCCAGCAGTTTAGGTGCTAGCTACGAGCAGTACTTC.

The chain links TRBV5-1 to TRBJ2-5; 7 positions agree with TRBD2. The CDR3 is 14 amino acids. Germline V gene sequence: CDR1 SGHRS, CDR2 YFSETQ. V gave up 6 bases and J gave up 5 bases; unmatched junction bases: 10. The CDR3 DNA is TGCGCCAGCACACTTGGGGGGGGTTTGGAGACCCAGTACTTC. Translation: CASTLGGGLETQYF. The complete variable domain, with remaining parts taken from reference TRBV5-1 and TRBJ2-5, reads KAGVTQTPRYLIKTRGQQVTLSCSPISGHRSVSWYQQTPGQGLQFLFEYFSETQRNKGNFPGRFSGRQFSNSRSEMNVSTLELGDSALYLCASTLGGGLETQYFGPGTRLLVL.

The chain couples TRBV7-8 to TRBJ2-7; 11 bases map to TRBD1. Germline-derived CDR1 and CDR2 are SGHVS and FQNEAQ. The V gene end was trimmed by 6 bases and the J gene end by 5 bases; junction bases not matched to a gene: 9. The length of the CDR3 is 15 residues. CDR3 nucleotide sequence: TGTGCCAGCAGAAAACCGGGACAGGGGGGACACGAGCAGTACTTC. Amino acids: CASRKPGQGGHEQYF.

The rearrangement uses TRBV28 and TRBJ1-5; possibly TRBD1 for D (6 bases). Trimming stripped 1 base from V and 0 bases from J, with 10 bases between. Germline V gene data show CDR1 as MDHEN and CDR2 as SYDVKM. This CDR3 has 16 amino acids. Here the CDR3 DNA reads TGTGCCAGCAGTTTATTGCGGGGGCTTAGCAATCAGCCCCAGCATTTT. Amino acid sequence: CASSLLRGLSNQPQHF.

The rearrangement uses TRBV28 and TRBJ1-2; no definite D call. Trimming took 5 bases from V and 1 from J, leaving 8 bases between them. There are 13 residues in the CDR3. Germline V CDR1 and CDR2: MDHEN, SYDVKM. The CDR3 region is CASSGQVNYGYTF. In nucleotides, the CDR3 is TGTGCCAGCAGTGGTCAGGTTAACTATGGCTACACCTTC.

The V and J genes are TRBV5-8 and TRBJ2-7, with no clear D. This CDR3 region has 11 residues. V was shortened by 0 bases and J by 9 bases, with 7 bases between the two germline ends. Per germline, CDR1 SGHTS and CDR2 YDEGEE. CDR3 nucleotides: TGTGCCAGCAGCTTGGTCACGGGGCAGTACTTC. Protein product: CASSLVTGQYF. The entire variable domain, with the rest obtained from reference TRBV5-8 and TRBJ2-7, is as follows: EAGVTQSPTHLIKTRGQQATLRCSPISGHTSVYWYQQALGLGLQFLLWYDEGEERNRGNFPPRFSGRQFPNYSSELNVNALELEDSALYLCASSLVTGQYFGPGTRLTVT.

The chain employs TRBV28 and TRBJ1-2; 7 bases align to TRBD1. This CDR3 region has 14 residues. Per germline, CDR1 MDHEN and CDR2 SYDVKM. V lost 6 bases, J lost 1 base, and 5 bases stayed unmatched. CDR3 region: CASRNSGGNYGYTF. Here the CDR3 DNA reads TGTGCCAGCAGAAATTCAGGGGGTAACTATGGCTACACCTTC.

The chain is built from TRBV18 and TRBJ2-3; TRBD2 aligns across 11 bases. Trimming took 5 bases from V and 2 from J; bases not matched to a gene: 3. The CDR3 is 15 amino acids. The V gene's germline CDR1 is KGHSH and CDR2 LQKENI. The CDR3 sequence: CASSSTSGNTDTQYF. The CDR3 DNA reads as TGTGCCAGCTCATCGACTAGCGGGAACACAGATACGCAGTATTTT.

V is TRBV10-2 and J is TRBJ2-5, with 8 bases that match TRBD1. V dropped 4 bases and J dropped 5; count of bases not matched to a gene: 3. The CDR3 is made up of 13 amino acids. Germline loops: CDR1 WSHSY, CDR2 SAAADI. The CDR3 coding sequence is TGCGCCAGCAGTGTCAGGGGGCGGGAGACCCAGTACTTC. Its protein is CASSVRGRETQYF.

This chain connects TRBV14 to TRBJ2-5, with D tentatively TRBD1 (6 bases). Trimming cost V 3 bases and J 5 bases, with 13 bases left between them. This CDR3 contains 14 residues. Per germline, CDR1 SGHDN and CDR2 FVKESK. Here the CDR3 DNA reads TGTGCCAGCAGCCACGGACAGCCACGGGAGACCCAGTACTTC. This gives the protein CASSHGQPRETQYF. The whole variable domain, filled in from reference TRBV14 and TRBJ2-5, reads EAGVTQFPSHSVIEKGQTVTLRCDPISGHDNLYWYRRVMGKEIKFLLHFVKESKQDESGMPNNRFLAERTGGTYSTLKVQPAELEDSGVYFCASSHGQPRETQYFGPGTRLLVL.

V is TRBV7-9 and J is TRBJ2-5; the D is unclear. There are 13 residues in the CDR3. Germline V gives CDR1 SEHNR, CDR2 FQNEAQ (reference sequence). The V and J ends lost 3 bases and 2 bases respectively, with 7 bases between them. In nucleotides, the CDR3 is TGTGCCAGCAGCTTCACAGTGCAAGAGACCCAGTACTTC. Its translation: CASSFTVQETQYF.